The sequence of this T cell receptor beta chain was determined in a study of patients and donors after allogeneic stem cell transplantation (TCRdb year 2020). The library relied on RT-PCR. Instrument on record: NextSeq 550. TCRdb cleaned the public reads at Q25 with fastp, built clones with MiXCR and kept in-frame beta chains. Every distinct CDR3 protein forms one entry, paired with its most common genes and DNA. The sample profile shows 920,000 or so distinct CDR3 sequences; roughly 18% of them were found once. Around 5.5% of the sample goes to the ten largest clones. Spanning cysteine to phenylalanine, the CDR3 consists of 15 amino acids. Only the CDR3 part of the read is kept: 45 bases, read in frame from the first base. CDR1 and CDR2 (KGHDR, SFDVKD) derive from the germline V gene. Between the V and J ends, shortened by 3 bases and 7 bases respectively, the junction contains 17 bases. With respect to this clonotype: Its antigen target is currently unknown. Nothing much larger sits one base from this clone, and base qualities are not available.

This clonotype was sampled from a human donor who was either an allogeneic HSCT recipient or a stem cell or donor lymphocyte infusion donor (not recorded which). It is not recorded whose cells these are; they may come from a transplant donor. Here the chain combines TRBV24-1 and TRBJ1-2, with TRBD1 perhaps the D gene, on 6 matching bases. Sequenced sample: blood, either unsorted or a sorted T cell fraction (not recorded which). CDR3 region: CATSDPQDRLGGYTF. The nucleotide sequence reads TGTGCCACCAGTGATCCACAAGACAGGCTGGGTGGCTACACCTTC.